The clone carrying this T cell receptor (beta chain) was detected only a few times. The target antigen is unknown. The record originates from a study of T cell repertoires in cytomegalovirus infection. Whole-study context: It can be stated that public TCR beta signatures indicated CMV infection as well as a matching HLA type.

Findings of the study overall: Pooled public TCR beta family frequency picked out CMV carriers with the relevant HLA. Across the ex vivo response, the dominant clonotypes were HLA-C-restricted CMV-specific TCR beta clonotypes.

TCRdb re-analysed the reads in MiXCR, keeping a single row per CDR3 protein. The table has 750,000 to 900,000 distinct CDR3 sequences, 25% to 30% seen once; the top ten hold about an eighth. CDR3 length equals 11 residues. V was clipped by 2 bases and J by 9 bases, with 5 bases between them. The rearrangement links TRBV12-3 or TRBV12-4 to TRBJ2-1; D gene uncertain. The sequence was collected from a human donor in good health (CMV status not recorded). Some clones in this sample may be carry-over from other donors' samples. The sequencing here drew on cultured CD8+ T cells from PBMCs, taken from culture after CMV antigen stimulation. This CDR3 reads CASSLRFEQFF. The CDR3 DNA reads as TGTGCCAGCAGTTTACGGTTTGAGCAGTTCTTC.